Included here is one TCR beta chain sequence, with context. The antigen is unknown. The source of the sample is a study of T cell repertoires in cytomegalovirus infection. The wider study: In public TCR beta signatures, there were indications of both CMV infection and matching HLA type. Study observations and caveats: HLA-C-restricted TCR beta clonotypes specific for CMV led the ex vivo response.

TCRdb called the reads again in MiXCR, with one record for every CDR3 protein. The sample consists of about 740,000 distinct CDR3 sequences, roughly a third of them appearing once. V was clipped by 0 bases and J by 4 bases, with 8 bases between them. Germline lookup yields CDR1 SGHKS and CDR2 YYEKEE (reference sequence). The CDR3 has 13 residues. This sequence was found in a human donor in good health (CMV status not recorded). Some clones in this sample may be carry-over from other donors' samples. The sequenced sample was PBMCs. The chain has TRBV5-5 and TRBJ2-7; D gene unclear. The CDR3 sequence: CASSLDALYEQYF. The CDR3 DNA sequence: TGTGCCAGCAGCTTGGACGCCCTTTACGAGCAGTACTTC.